This TCR beta chain emerged from a study of OX40 agonist ivuxolimab in advanced cancers. Only in-frame clones appear in the TCRdb table, and some are missing; sequencing was by immunoSEQ multiplex PCR. The table shows roughly 66,000 clones, with around 84% occurring only once. The CDR3 contains 15 residues. Germline V lookup: CDR1 GTSNPN, CDR2 SVGIG (reference sequence). Trimming left V 3 bases short and J 0 bases short, with 12 bases between. The sample here was CD4+ or CD8+ T cells sorted from blood, taken in a trial of the OX40 agonist ivuxolimab. The V gene is TRBV30, the J gene TRBJ1-5; D perhaps matches TRBD1 (6 bases). The clonotype comes from an adult with an advanced solid tumor such as melanoma, head and neck, liver or kidney cancer. The CDR3 loop is CAWSEGGYSNQPQHF. The CDR3 DNA sequence: TGTGCCTGGAGCGAAGGGGGGTATAGCAATCAGCCCCAGCATTTT.